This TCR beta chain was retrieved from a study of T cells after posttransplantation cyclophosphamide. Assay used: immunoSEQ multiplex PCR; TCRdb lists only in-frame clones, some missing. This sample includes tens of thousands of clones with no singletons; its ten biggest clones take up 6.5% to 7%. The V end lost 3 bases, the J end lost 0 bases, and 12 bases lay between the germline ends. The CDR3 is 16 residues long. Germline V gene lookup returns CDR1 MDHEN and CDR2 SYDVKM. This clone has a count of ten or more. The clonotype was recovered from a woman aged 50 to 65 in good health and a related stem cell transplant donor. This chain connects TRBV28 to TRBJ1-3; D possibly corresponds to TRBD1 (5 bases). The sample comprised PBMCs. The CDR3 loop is CASSFGGEGSGNTIYF. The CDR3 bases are TGTGCCAGCAGTTTTGGGGGGGAGGGCTCTGGAAACACCATATATTTT.